This T cell receptor beta chain was sequenced in a study of Ad26.COV2.S vaccination and SARS-CoV-2 variants. The treatment here: some 20 received Ad26.COV2.S at low or high dose, single or two shots; about 5 received placebo; per-sample allocation not given. The samples date from day 63 after the first vaccine or placebo injection. Clones were read by immunoSEQ multiplex PCR, and TCRdb kept only the in-frame ones, dropping some. The data show about 260,000 clones, roughly 87% seen once. Germline CDR1 reads SGHKS; CDR2 reads YYEKEE (reference sequence). V trimming: 4 bases; J trimming: 9 bases; junction bases outside the gene matches: 8. This CDR3 spans 14 amino acids.

The sequence was obtained from a person aged 18-65 years who received the Ad26.COV2.S COVID-19 vaccine or a placebo. This chain uses TRBV5-5 with TRBJ2-1; TRBD1 agrees at 9 bases. The source was peripheral blood, collected in a trial of Ad26.COV2.S vaccine versus placebo. The CDR3 bases are TGTGCCAGCAGCCGACCGGGACAGGGAGGTGAGCAGTTCTTC. Its translation: CASSRPGQGGEQFF.